The 9 T cell receptor beta chains presented below share a single source sample, sequenced in a study of memory CD4+ T cells and cytomegalovirus serostatus. Single viable CD3+CD4+CD8-CD45RO+ cells were sorted as the memory CD4+ T cells. Assay: immunoSEQ multiplex PCR; the TCRdb copy retains only in-frame clones and omits some. In the table there are around 63,000 clones, around 76% of which are singletons. Sample: memory CD4+ T cells from blood. These receptors were obtained from an adult in good health and CMV-seropositive.

The chain is built from TRBV6-5 and TRBJ2-7; TRBD1 matches 8 bases. The CDR3 extends over 15 amino acids. Germline V gene lookup returns CDR1 MNHEY and CDR2 SVGAGI. The V segment lost 7 bases and the J segment 1 base; nucleotides outside the gene matches: 9. CDR3 loop: CASTPGTGLSYEQYF. CDR3 nucleotides: TGTGCCAGCACTCCCGGGACAGGTTTATCCTACGAGCAGTACTTC.

Here the CDR3 DNA reads TGTGCCTGGAGTGTACTTGGAGGACAGACTCTAGGGGCCAACGTCCTGACTTTC. It is translated as CAWSVLGGQTLGANVLTF. V gene TRBV30 combines with J gene TRBJ2-6; the D gene is possibly TRBD1 (6 bases). The CDR3 extends over 18 amino acids. The V end was cut by 0 bases, the J end by 4 bases, with 19 bases between. Germline lookup yields CDR1 GTSNPN and CDR2 SVGIG (reference sequence).

The V gene is TRBV19, the J gene TRBJ2-5, with 13 bases matching TRBD2. The J segment lost 3 bases and the V segment lost 5 bases, leaving 9 bases of the junction unmatched. CDR3 length: 17 amino acids. The germline gives CDR1 LNHDA, CDR2 SQIVND (reference sequence). CDR3 sequence reads: CASSPRPGLAGKETQYF. For the CDR3, the DNA is TGTGCCAGTAGTCCCCGGCCGGGACTAGCGGGAAAAGAGACCCAGTACTTC. Full variable domain (outside the CDR3, taken from reference TRBV19 and TRBJ2-5): DGGITQSPKYLFRKEGQNVTLSCEQNLNHDAMYWYRQDPGQGLRLIYYSQIVNDFQKGDIAEGYSVSREKKESFPLTVTSAQKNPTAFYLCASSPRPGLAGKETQYFGPGTRLLVL.

The DNA for the CDR3 is TGTGCCAGCAGTTTGACGCGGGAGCGGAACAATGAGCAGTTCTTC. Its translation is CASSLTRERNNEQFF. The chain couples TRBV27 to TRBJ2-1; TRBD2 matches 7 bases. CDR1 and CDR2 (germline): MNHEY, SMNVEV (reference sequence). With V trimmed by 3 bases and J by 5 bases, 7 bases remained unmatched. The CDR3 contains 15 residues.

Details on this clone: The sample holds other DNA sequences that translate to the same CDR3. The V call is TRBV5-1, the J call TRBJ2-7; no reliable D call. Per germline, CDR1 SGHRS and CDR2 YFSETQ. V was pared by 0 bases and J by 3 bases, with 7 bases between. The CDR3 spans 13 residues. As DNA, the CDR3 is TGCGCCAGCAGCTTGGCCCAGAGCTACGAGCAGTACTTC. The encoded protein is CASSLAQSYEQYF.

The chain has TRBV29-1 and TRBJ2-1, with TRBD2 matching over 7 bases. Per germline, CDR1 SQVTM and CDR2 ANQGSEA. Losses at the gene ends were 7 bases for V and 6 bases for J; bases not matched to a gene: 12. The CDR3 is made up of 14 amino acids. Here the CDR3 DNA reads TGCAGCGCCCTCAGGGCGGGGGAGAGCAATGAGCAGTTCTTC. As protein: CSALRAGESNEQFF.

The chain employs TRBV7-9 and TRBJ2-6; D is tentatively TRBD1 or TRBD2 (6 bases each). The length of the CDR3 is 16 residues. Looked up from germline, CDR1 is SEHNR and CDR2 is FQNEAQ (reference sequence). Trimming pared 5 bases from V and 0 bases from J, leaving 11 bases between. CDR3 loop: CASSQGGISGANVLTF. CDR3 sequence (DNA): TGTGCCAGCAGCCAAGGGGGGATCTCTGGGGCCAACGTCCTGACTTTC.

The DNA for the CDR3 is TGTGCCAGCAGCCCGCACGGACTAGCGGAAGAGACCCAGTACTTC. Amino acids: CASSPHGLAEETQYF. The chain joins TRBV9 to TRBJ2-5; 10 bases fit TRBD2. Losses at the gene ends were 4 bases for V and 3 bases for J; bases not matched to a gene: 6. In germline, CDR1 is SGDLS, CDR2 YYNGEE. There are 15 residues in the CDR3. The full variable domain, its missing parts supplied by reference TRBV9 and TRBJ2-5, is DSGVTQTPKHLITATGQRVTLRCSPRSGDLSVYWYQQSLDQGLQFLIQYYNGEERAKGNILERFSAQQFPDLHSELNLSSLELGDSALYFCASSPHGLAEETQYFGPGTRLLVL.

V gene TRBV7-8 combines with J gene TRBJ1-2, with 8 bases matching TRBD1. Germline CDR1 SGHVS, CDR2 FQNEAQ. V lost 3 bases, J lost 7 bases, and 7 bases stayed unmatched. There are 14 residues in the CDR3. The CDR3 region has the DNA TGTGCCAGCAGCTTTCCCCAGGGGGCAGGTGGCTACACCTTC. Protein sequence: CASSFPQGAGGYTF.